The present T cell receptor (beta chain) was sequenced within a study of T-cell reconstitution after alpha-beta-depleted transplantation in children (dated by TCRdb to about 2016). At the level of the whole study: T-cell immune reconstitution after TCRalphabeta/CD19-depleted allogeneic hematopoietic cell transplantation in children was quantitatively tracked in the study by means of TCR repertoire profiling. Broad study findings and their caveats: Over subsequent months, a decline in hyperexpanded clone frequencies was noted, and after one year, T-cell counts and TCRbeta diversity were mostly ascribed to newly produced T cells. Apparently early alphabetaT-cell count recovery about two months after transplant reportedly relied on only several hundred rapidly expanded clones derived from non-depleted graft cells. The high TCRbeta diversity at day 60 in some patients was ascribed to recipient T cells and intrathymic progenitors that had survived conditioning.

Comments on this clonotype: What this receptor recognizes is not known. No base quality information exists; no much larger clone differs at one position.

This sample's treatment or condition label indicates: allogeneic hematopoietic cell transplantation with graft depleted of TCRalphabeta T cells and CD19 B cells. The transplant recipients were children given TCRalphabeta/CD19-depleted allogeneic hematopoietic cell grafts. The CDR3 has 15 amino acids, counting the end cysteine and phenylalanine. The only DNA kept is the CDR3, 45 bases in frame from the first base. V loses 5 bases, J loses 4 bases, and the germline ends lie 17 bases apart. CDR1 is given as SGHNT and CDR2 as YENEEA, both from the germline V gene. The library relied on PCR. TCRdb shows the sequencer as Illumina HiSeq 2500. To normalize quantification of the TCRbeta repertoire, the TCR libraries were built with molecular barcoding that relied on unique molecular identifiers. Using fastp at Q25 and MiXCR, TCRdb reprocessed the public reads and kept productive beta chains. Under each unique CDR3 protein, matching rows form one entry showing the most common genes and DNA. Within this sample are about 98,000 distinct CDR3 sequences, with more than 20% of them counted one time only. The ten largest clones take up over 20% of the sample.

This receptor was identified in a boy aged 2 to 10 with acute lymphoblastic leukemia, due to receive a stem cell transplant. The receptor chain draws on TRBV11-3 and TRBJ2-5, with a tentative D gene TRBD1 over 5 matching bases. Sequenced here: PBMCs, sampled before TCRalphabeta/CD19-depleted stem cell transplant. The CDR3 amino acid sequence is: CASSAGIDTGETQYF. At the DNA level, the sequence is TGTGCCAGCAGCGCCGGTATCGATACAGGAGAGACCCAGTACTTC.